This TCR beta chain was documented in a study of PD-L1 blockade in urothelial cancer. Study background: A median blood sample held around 130,000 T cells and about 89,000 unique TCRs.

Only in-frame clones appear in the TCRdb table, and some are missing; sequencing was by immunoSEQ multiplex PCR. In the table there are about 45,000 clones, roughly 82% of which are singletons. CDR3 size: 15 residues. The germline CDR1 and CDR2 sequences are KGHSH and LQKENI. Trimming at V came to 5 bases and at J to 5 bases, leaving 8 bases not matched to a gene. As for time point: peripheral blood 6 weeks after treatment start. The clonotype was recovered from a man in his 60s with urothelial cancer. Source: PBMCs, taken around atezolizumab (anti-PD-L1) treatment. The chain has TRBV18 and TRBJ2-7; TRBD2 agrees at 11 bases. CDR3 in amino acids: CASSSSGTSGNEQYF. DNA for the CDR3: TGTGCCAGCTCATCTTCCGGGACTAGCGGTAACGAGCAGTACTTC.